The present T cell receptor beta chain was sequenced within a study of T cell responses to AZD1222 COVID-19 vaccine. Study-wide points: AZD1222 recipients seropositive at baseline numbered only five to seven. CD4 TCRs associated with vaccination spanned spike, dominating at 160-218 and 743-854. Close to half of spike-specific TCRs reportedly recognize unmutated variant regions.

TCRdb keeps only in-frame clones here, not all; method: immunoSEQ multiplex PCR. The data hold some 100,000 clones, with approximately 87% observed a single time. A word on this clone: Its antigen remains unidentified.

The sequence came from an adult in good health. This specimen was peripheral blood, taken on day 0 of AZD1222 vaccination.

The CDR3 reads CASSSLGQTLYGYTF. CDR3 DNA sequence: TGTGCCAGCAGTTCCCTGGGACAGACACTCTATGGCTACACCTTC. This chain connects TRBV28 to TRBJ1-2, with 7 positions matching TRBD1. CDR1 and CDR2 (germline): MDHEN, SYDVKM. With V trimmed by 4 bases and J by 4 bases, 9 bases remained unmatched. The CDR3 length is 15 residues.